One and the same sample provided the 22 T cell receptor beta chains below, sequenced in a study of T cell repertoires in cytomegalovirus infection (dated 2019 in TCRdb). Sequencing took place on an Illumina HiSeq 1500. TCRdb itself trimmed the public reads at Q25 with fastp, ran MiXCR and retained productive beta chains. Here each entry gathers all rows of one CDR3 protein and keeps the most common genes and DNA. The sample records more than 400,000 distinct CDR3 sequences, about a quarter of which are singletons. About 13% of the sample rests with the top ten. Sequenced: PBMCs. These receptors all come from a human donor in good health (CMV status not recorded). Some clones in this sample may be carry-over from other donors' samples.

This clonotype was counted ten times or more. The chain carries TRBV7-2 and TRBJ2-5; D is ambiguous. CDR3 length: 15 residues. Per germline, CDR1 SGHTA and CDR2 FQGNSA. The V end lost 1 base, the J end lost 2 bases, and 11 bases lay between the germline ends. CDR3 sequence (DNA): TGTGCCAGCAGCTTAGGGGCGGCGAGTCAAGAGACCCAGTACTTC. It specifies CASSLGAASQETQYF.

The table lists this clonotype with a few counts. This rearrangement joins TRBV7-2 to TRBJ2-7, with 11 bases aligning to TRBD2. This CDR3 contains 14 residues. In germline, CDR1 is SGHTA, CDR2 FQGNSA. With V trimmed by 3 bases and J by 3 bases, 1 base remained unmatched. CDR3 amino acids: CASSFGLAGYEQYF. DNA for the CDR3: TGTGCCAGCAGCTTTGGACTAGCGGGCTACGAGCAGTACTTC.

The V call is TRBV7-9, the J call TRBJ1-5; 7 nucleotides align to TRBD1. Germline-derived CDR1 and CDR2 are SEHNR and FQNEAQ (reference sequence). The V segment lost 5 bases and the J segment 3 bases; nucleotides outside the gene matches: 4. This CDR3 has 14 residues. CDR3 loop: CASSETGNNQPQHF. For the CDR3, the DNA is TGTGCCAGCAGCGAGACAGGGAACAATCAGCCCCAGCATTTT. The full variable domain, with the rest looked up from reference TRBV7-9 and TRBJ1-5, is DTGVSQNPRHKITKRGQNVTFRCDPISEHNRLYWYRQTLGQGPEFLTYFQNEAQLEKSRLLSDRFSAERPKGSFSTLEIQRTEQGDSAMYLCASSETGNNQPQHFGDGTRLSIL.

This clonotype was picked up a small number of times. V and J are TRBV5-1 and TRBJ1-5, with 8 bases fitting TRBD1. Looked up from germline, CDR1 is SGHRS and CDR2 is YFSETQ. The CDR3 loop spans 15 amino acids. The junction had 6 bases not matched to a gene; V was cut back by 3 bases and J by 4 bases. The CDR3 sequence is CASSYWTGPNQPQHF. DNA of the CDR3: TGCGCCAGCAGCTACTGGACAGGGCCGAATCAGCCCCAGCATTTT.

In this sample, this clonotype turned up once. The genes are TRBV29-1 and TRBJ2-1; 9 bases line up with TRBD1. The CDR3 is made up of 16 amino acids. Germline assignment: CDR1 SQVTM and CDR2 ANQGSEA. V lost 0 bases, J lost 0 bases, and 3 bases stayed unmatched. The CDR3 loop reads CSVEEQDRGSYNEQFF. CDR3 DNA sequence: TGCAGCGTTGAAGAGCAGGACAGGGGCTCCTACAATGAGCAGTTCTTC.

This clonotype appeared a few times. The chain carries TRBV4-3 and TRBJ1-1; no reliable D call. Germline CDR1 LGHNA, CDR2 YSLEER. This CDR3 is built from 14 residues. Trimming cost V 1 base and J 5 bases, with 11 bases left between them. This chain's CDR3 is CASSQVEGGTEAFF. The CDR3 DNA sequence: TGCGCCAGCAGCCAAGTTGAGGGAGGGACTGAAGCTTTCTTT.

The chain employs TRBV6-5 and TRBJ2-3; a possible D gene is TRBD2 (6 bases). The V end lost 6 bases, the J end lost 3 bases, and 22 bases lay between the germline ends. Germline CDR1 reads MNHEY; CDR2 reads SVGAGI. This CDR3 has 17 amino acids. CDR3 in amino acids: CASRPISGTCGTDTQYF. The DNA of the CDR3 is TGTGCCAGCAGACCCATCTCCGGGACTTGCGGTACAGATACGCAGTATTTT.

This clonotype was observed many times. The genes are TRBV7-8 and TRBJ2-1; 12 bases map to TRBD2. CDR1 and CDR2 from the germline V gene are SGHVS and FQNEAQ. The junction had 7 bases not matched to a gene; V was cut back by 1 base and J by 3 bases. The CDR3 length is 18 residues. The CDR3 loop reads CASSLVRASGRVYNEQFF. The CDR3 DNA reads as TGTGCCAGCAGCTTAGTTCGGGCTAGCGGGAGGGTCTACAATGAGCAGTTCTTC.

This sequence joins TRBV12-3 or TRBV12-4 and TRBJ2-3; 7 nucleotides match TRBD2. CDR3 length: 15 amino acids. V lost 8 bases and J lost 0; bases outside the gene matches: 8. CDR3 protein: CASRLAGASTDTQYF. The DNA of the CDR3 is TGTGCCAGCCGGTTGGCGGGAGCTAGCACAGATACGCAGTATTTT.

The chain has TRBV5-1 and TRBJ1-1; no definite D call. This CDR3 is 15 amino acids long. CDR1 and CDR2 (germline): SGHRS, YFSETQ. Trimming pared 1 base from V and 2 bases from J, leaving 12 bases between. Here the CDR3 reads CASSLQPDENTEAFF. The CDR3 bases are TGCGCCAGCAGCTTGCAGCCAGACGAAAACACTGAAGCTTTCTTT.

V is TRBV12-3 or TRBV12-4 and J is TRBJ2-7; perhaps D is TRBD1 or TRBD2 (5 bases each). Deletions cut 2 bases from V and 2 bases from J, with 13 bases between. The CDR3 runs 15 residues. The chain's CDR3 is CASSLILGVPYEQYF. Here the CDR3 DNA reads TGTGCCAGCAGTTTAATACTAGGGGTCCCCTACGAGCAGTACTTC.

As regards this clonotype: It is likely a read error, because the conserved phenylalanine at the end of the CDR3 is missing. The chain is built from TRBV12-5 and TRBJ1-1, with TRBD1 as a possible D gene (5 bases). The germline V and J ends were trimmed by 5 bases and 3 bases, with 13 bases remaining between them. Germline loops: CDR1 LGHNT, CDR2 FRNRAP. The CDR3 sequence is 14 residues long. CDR3 in amino acids: CASGLGTQHTEAFL. DNA for the CDR3: TGTGCTAGTGGTCTGGGGACGCAACACACTGAAGCTTTCCTT.

This chain links TRBV20-1 with TRBJ2-7; weak D call: TRBD2 (5 bases). The germline gives CDR1 DFQATT, CDR2 SNEGSKA (reference sequence). There are 13 residues in the CDR3. Trimming took off 0 bases at V and 7 bases at J, with 13 bases between the two ends. The CDR3 region has the DNA TGCAGTGCTAGAGAAGCGGCCGCTGGGGAGCAGTACTTC. Its translation: CSAREAAAGEQYF.

CDR3 nucleotide sequence: TGTGCCAGCAGCTTATGGGGGGCGGGGACTGAAGCTTTCTTT. As protein: CASSLWGAGTEAFF. This chain joins TRBV7-6 and TRBJ1-1, with D perhaps TRBD1 (6 bases). This CDR3 is 14 amino acids long. Germline CDR1 reads SGHVS; CDR2 reads FNYEAQ. Trimming pared 2 bases from V and 5 bases from J, leaving 12 bases between. The entire variable domain, with the rest obtained from reference TRBV7-6 and TRBJ1-1, is as follows: GAGVSQSPRYKVTKRGQDVALRCDPISGHVSLYWYRQALGQGPEFLTYFNYEAQQDKSGLPNDRFSAERPEGSISTLTIQRTEQRDSAMYRCASSLWGAGTEAFFGQGTRLTVV.

The V and J genes are TRBV7-9 and TRBJ1-3; the D is unclear. In germline, CDR1 is SEHNR, CDR2 FQNEAQ (reference sequence). With 4 bases removed from V and 2 bases from J, the gap between germline ends came to 9 bases. The CDR3 has 14 residues. DNA for the CDR3: TGTGCCAGCAGCTGGGGTGCCCCTGGAAACACCATATATTTT. Translated: CASSWGAPGNTIYF.

In nucleotides, the CDR3 is TGCGCCAGCAGCCAAGTCTTGGCACAGCGCAATCAGCCCCAGCATTTT. It codes for CASSQVLAQRNQPQHF. The chain links TRBV4-1 to TRBJ1-5; D is ambiguous. V was clipped by 1 base and J by 2 bases, with 12 bases between them. The CDR3 covers 16 residues. Germline CDR1 MGHRA, CDR2 YSYEKL.

This clonotype was detected many times. At one of its ends the junction is not consistent with the germline gene, which may arise from a read error. The genes are TRBV7-2 and TRBJ2-7; the D gene is possibly TRBD2 (7 bases). CDR1 and CDR2 from the germline V gene are SGHTA and FQGNSA. This CDR3 has 15 amino acids. CDR3 in DNA: TGTGCCAGCAGCTCGTTAGGGGGGGGCACAACCATACCCTTCTTC. The encoded protein is CASSSLGGGTTIPFF.

This clonotype was detected only a few times. The chain couples TRBV28 to TRBJ2-3, with D unresolved. The CDR3 is 14 amino acids. V lost 3 bases to trimming and J lost 6 bases, with 13 bases between them. Germline CDR1 and CDR2: MDHEN and SYDVKM. This chain's CDR3 is CASSFGLVADTQYF. The CDR3, as DNA: TGTGCCAGCAGTTTCGGCCTAGTTGCCGATACGCAGTATTTT.

This clonotype has a count of ten or more. One end of the junction varies from germline; a read error may be responsible. The chain couples TRBV7-2 to TRBJ1-1; the D gene is possibly TRBD1 (5 bases). From germline, CDR1 is SGHTA and CDR2 FQGNSA. CDR3 length: 13 residues. The CDR3 sequence is CASSLARGPEAFF. CDR3 nucleotide sequence: TGTGCCAGCAGCCTAGCACGGGGCCCTGAAGCTTTCTTT.

This clonotype was counted between two and nine times. The chain combines TRBV12-5 with TRBJ2-1; 16 nucleotides match TRBD2. Trimming removed 4 bases from V and 5 bases from J; junction bases left unmatched: 11. The CDR3 consists of 19 residues. Germline V gene sequence: CDR1 LGHNT, CDR2 FRNRAP. The CDR3 here is CASGSPGTSGRGPDNEQFF. The CDR3 DNA reads as TGTGCTAGTGGTTCCCCCGGGACTAGCGGGAGGGGCCCGGACAATGAGCAGTTCTTC. The complete variable domain, with remaining parts taken from reference TRBV12-5 and TRBJ2-1, reads DARVTQTPRHKVTEMGQEVTMRCQPILGHNTVFWYRQTMMQGLELLAYFRNRAPLDDSGMPKDRFSAEMPDATLATLKIQPSEPRDSAVYFCASGSPGTSGRGPDNEQFFGPGTRLTVL.

The CDR3, as DNA: TGTGCCACCAGTGCGGGACAGGGGTACACCGGGGAGCTGTTTTTT. Its translation: CATSAGQGYTGELFF. The chain combines TRBV24-1 with TRBJ2-2; 10 positions agree with TRBD1. J gave up 3 bases and V 5 bases, and 2 bases lay outside the gene matches. Per germline, CDR1 KGHDR and CDR2 SFDVKD. The CDR3 runs 15 residues.

DNA of the CDR3: TGTGCCAGCAGTCCGGGACACCCGCTCAGCACTTTCGAGCAGTACTTC. Its protein is CASSPGHPLSTFEQYF. The chain uses TRBV6-1 and TRBJ2-7, with D maybe TRBD1 (6 bases). Looked up from germline, CDR1 is MNHNS and CDR2 is SASEGT. V was pared by 5 bases and J by 6 bases, with 23 bases between. The CDR3 totals 16 residues.